The clone carrying this T cell receptor beta chain was counted a few times. Germline V gene sequence: CDR1 SGHNT, CDR2 YENEEA. The CDR3 sequence is 16 residues long. The V end was cut by 3 bases, the J end by 0 bases, with 11 bases between. The record originates from a study of T cell changes during pregnancy in multiple sclerosis. Some clones are missing from TCRdb's copy, which holds only in-frame ones; the method was immunoSEQ multiplex PCR. Counted here are 70,000 to 80,000 clones, approximately 91% occurring once; the ten biggest clones make up around 3.2%. V gene TRBV11-3 combines with J gene TRBJ2-2, with D perhaps TRBD1 (6 bases). Sequenced material: peripheral blood, taken before pregnancy. The receptor was derived from a female donor with multiple sclerosis, enrolled in a pregnancy study. The CDR3 protein is CASSLDRRPNTGELFF. CDR3 bases: TGTGCCAGCAGCTTGGACAGAAGACCGAACACCGGGGAGCTGTTTTTT. The full variable domain, rest sourced from reference TRBV11-3 and TRBJ2-2, is EAGVVQSPRYKIIEKKQPVAFWCNPISGHNTLYWYLQNLGQGPELLIRYENEEAVDDSQLPKDRFSAERLKGVDSTLKIQPAELGDSAVYLCASSLDRRPNTGELFFGEGSRLTVL.